Each of the 32 T cell receptor beta chains below was sequenced from the same sample in a study of T cell responses to AZD1222 COVID-19 vaccine. TCRdb's copy holds only in-frame clones and misses some; the assay was immunoSEQ multiplex PCR. The table records roughly 140,000 clones, around nine tenths of them present only once. The sequenced sample was peripheral blood, obtained 28 days after the second AZD1222 dose. These receptors all come from an adult who received the AZD1222 COVID-19 vaccine.

This chain connects TRBV29-1 to TRBJ2-2; 11 bases are shared with TRBD2. The CDR3 contains 15 residues. Losses at the gene ends were 1 base for V and 4 bases for J; bases not matched to a gene: 2. CDR1 and CDR2 from the germline V gene are SQVTM and ANQGSEA. This chain's CDR3 is CSVEATSGSTGELFF. The CDR3 nucleotides are TGCAGCGTTGAAGCAACTAGCGGGAGCACCGGGGAGCTGTTTTTT.

This sequence joins TRBV4-2 and TRBJ1-2; the D gene is possibly TRBD1 (5 bases). Germline V gene data show CDR1 as LGHNA and CDR2 as YNFKEQ. V was shortened by 8 bases and J by 2 bases, with 9 bases between the two germline ends. This CDR3 is built from 12 residues. The CDR3 loop is CASRRENYGYTF. CDR3 in DNA: TGTGCCAGCCGCAGGGAGAACTATGGCTACACCTTC.

The V call is TRBV7-3, the J call TRBJ2-5; perhaps TRBD2 as D (5 bases). Trimming removed 2 bases at V and 5 bases at J, with 15 bases between. The CDR3 extends over 15 amino acids. CDR1 is SGHTA, CDR2 FQGTGA, per germline. The CDR3: CASSLFVGVRETQYF. For the CDR3, the DNA is TGTGCCAGCAGCTTATTTGTGGGAGTCCGGGAGACCCAGTACTTC.

V and J are TRBV29-1 and TRBJ1-4; D gene uncertain. Trimming removed 1 base from V and 7 bases from J, with 7 bases in between. This CDR3 has 12 amino acids. Germline CDR1 reads SQVTM; CDR2 reads ANQGSEA. The CDR3 region is CSVEANGEKLFF. CDR3 nucleotides: TGCAGCGTTGAAGCTAACGGTGAAAAACTGTTTTTT.

The chain couples TRBV19 to TRBJ1-6, with a weak D call TRBD1 (5 bases). The CDR3 spans 17 residues. Trimming pared 3 bases from V and 0 bases from J, leaving 12 bases between. Germline CDR1 reads LNHDA; CDR2 reads SQIVND (reference sequence). The CDR3 DNA is TGTGCCAGTAGTATGGGAGGGACTGGCTCCTATAATTCACCCCTCCACTTT. Its translation: CASSMGGTGSYNSPLHF. Based on the CDR3 plus reference TRBV19 and TRBJ1-6, the full variable domain is DGGITQSPKYLFRKEGQNVTLSCEQNLNHDAMYWYRQDPGQGLRLIYYSQIVNDFQKGDIAEGYSVSREKKESFPLTVTSAQKNPTAFYLCASSMGGTGSYNSPLHFGNGTRLTVT.

The genes are TRBV29-1 and TRBJ1-2, with D maybe TRBD1 (5 bases). CDR1 and CDR2 from the germline V gene are SQVTM and ANQGSEA. The CDR3 has 13 amino acids. Trimming left V 6 bases short and J 6 bases short, with 17 bases between. This CDR3 is CSVGQGGAHGYTF. The CDR3 region has the DNA TGCAGCGTCGGCCAGGGAGGCGCTCATGGCTACACCTTC.

This clone has only a few counts. V gene TRBV5-4 combines with J gene TRBJ2-7; D is unresolved. Between the trimmed V and J ends, which lost 3 bases and 2 bases, there was a span of 9 bases. Per the germline V gene, CDR1 is SGHNT and CDR2 is YYREEE (reference sequence). The CDR3 covers 13 residues. The CDR3 here is CASSYGRTYEQYF. CDR3 DNA sequence: TGTGCCAGCAGCTACGGACGAACCTACGAGCAGTACTTC.

This clone was recorded only once. The chain links TRBV5-1 to TRBJ2-1; tentative D call: TRBD2 (5 bases). The CDR3 extends over 14 amino acids. The germline gives CDR1 SGHRS, CDR2 YFSETQ. Deletions cut 0 bases from V and 10 bases from J, with 14 bases between. CDR3 sequence reads: CASSLGFKVAEQFF. As DNA, the CDR3 is TGCGCCAGCAGCTTGGGGTTTAAGGTAGCGGAGCAGTTCTTC.

This chain connects TRBV5-4 to TRBJ2-7; TRBD2 agrees at 12 bases. CDR1 is SGHNT, CDR2 YYREEE, per germline (reference sequence). The CDR3 is made up of 16 amino acids. V was clipped by 3 bases and J by 0 bases; unmatched bases: 4. Here the CDR3 reads CASSSGLAGSSYEQYF. CDR3 DNA sequence: TGTGCCAGCAGCTCCGGACTAGCGGGGAGCTCCTACGAGCAGTACTTC.

In its sample, this clone was seen a few times. The chain uses TRBV2 and TRBJ1-3; no clear D gene. V lost 5 bases and J 4 bases, leaving 9 bases between the germline ends. Looked up from germline, CDR1 is SNHLY and CDR2 is FYNNEI. The CDR3 extends over 13 amino acids. The CDR3 is CASSKGAGNTIYF. The CDR3 DNA reads as TGTGCCAGCAGTAAGGGTGCAGGAAACACCATATATTTT.

V and J are TRBV7-2 and TRBJ1-5; no reliable D call. Trimming removed 1 base from V and 4 bases from J, with 8 bases in between. The germline V gene has CDR1 SGHTA and CDR2 FQGNSA. CDR3 length: 14 amino acids. In DNA, the CDR3 is TGTGCCAGCAGCTTAGGTAGGGCGAATCAGCCCCAGCATTTT. This gives the protein CASSLGRANQPQHF. Full variable domain (remainder filled in from reference TRBV7-2 and TRBJ1-5): GAGVSQSPSNKVTEKGKDVELRCDPISGHTALYWYRQSLGQGLEFLIYFQGNSAPDKSGLPSDRFSAERTGGSVSTLTIQRTQQEDSAVYLCASSLGRANQPQHFGDGTRLSIL.

The rearrangement links TRBV7-2 to TRBJ2-2, with D unresolved. The ends were cut back, 4 bases at V and 15 bases at J, with 18 bases in the middle. This CDR3 has 13 amino acids. Germline V CDR1 and CDR2: SGHTA, FQGNSA. The CDR3 loop reads CASSSPLLPSMFF. The CDR3 coding sequence is TGTGCCAGCAGCTCCCCTCTTCTTCCGTCGATGTTTTTT.

CDR3 sequence (DNA): TGTGCCAGCAAAGTTAATGTCATGAACACTGAAGCTTTCTTT. Protein: CASKVNVMNTEAFF. V usage is TRBV7-2 and J usage is TRBJ1-1; no definite D call. From germline, CDR1 is SGHTA and CDR2 FQGNSA. Trimming left V 7 bases short and J 0 bases short, with 12 bases between. The CDR3 is made up of 14 amino acids.

The gene calls are TRBV28 and TRBJ1-5, with D possibly TRBD1 on 6 matching bases. The germline CDR1 and CDR2 sequences are MDHEN and SYDVKM. This CDR3 is 17 amino acids long. Trimming pared 4 bases from V and 2 bases from J, leaving 18 bases between. The CDR3 here is CASSSYPSGGGNQPQHF. DNA of the CDR3: TGTGCCAGCAGTTCCTACCCTTCCGGGGGCGGCAATCAGCCCCAGCATTTT.

The genes are TRBV9 and TRBJ2-7; TRBD1 agrees at 7 bases. CDR1 is SGDLS and CDR2 is YYNGEE in the germline V gene. The CDR3 extends over 14 amino acids. The V segment lost 3 bases and the J segment 4 bases; nucleotides outside the gene matches: 7. CDR3: CASSAGTEPYEQYF. The CDR3 nucleotides read TGTGCCAGCAGCGCCGGGACAGAACCGTACGAGCAGTACTTC.

J is TRBJ2-2 and V is TRBV19; possible D gene TRBD1, 5 bases. The V end was cut by 7 bases, the J end by 0 bases, with 9 bases between. The CDR3 runs to 14 residues. Germline V lookup: CDR1 LNHDA, CDR2 SQIVND (reference sequence). DNA for the CDR3: TGTGCCAGTAACCCGACAGCGAACACCGGGGAGCTGTTTTTT. Amino acid sequence: CASNPTANTGELFF.

V gene TRBV18 combines with J gene TRBJ1-3; perhaps TRBD1 as D (5 bases). Trimming stripped 0 bases from V and 1 base from J, with 10 bases between. There are 16 residues in the CDR3. Germline values: CDR1 KGHSH, CDR2 LQKENI. The CDR3 loop is CASSPPTVLSGNTIYF. In nucleotides, the CDR3 is TGTGCCAGCTCACCACCGACAGTCCTATCTGGAAACACCATATATTTT.

V and J are TRBV5-7 and TRBJ2-7; 8 positions match TRBD1. TRBV5-7 is placed among ORFs of uncertain function. V was pared by 6 bases and J by 7 bases, with 12 bases of the junction left unmatched. The CDR3 is 14 amino acids. For the CDR3, the DNA is TGTGCCAGCACACAGGGGGTTGGGGGTTTTGAGCAGTACTTC. It translates to CASTQGVGGFEQYF.

The CDR3 sequence is CASSDRDRGPGGNYGYTF. In DNA form, the CDR3 reads TGTGCCAGCAGTGACCGGGACAGGGGCCCCGGGGGTAACTATGGCTACACCTTC. The V and J genes are TRBV9 and TRBJ1-2, with TRBD1 matching over 10 bases. This CDR3 has 18 residues. Trimming cost V 5 bases and J 1 base; bases outside gene matches: 14. Germline-derived CDR1 and CDR2 are SGDLS and YYNGEE. The variable domain in full, completed from reference TRBV9 and TRBJ1-2, reads DSGVTQTPKHLITATGQRVTLRCSPRSGDLSVYWYQQSLDQGLQFLIQYYNGEERAKGNILERFSAQQFPDLHSELNLSSLELGDSALYFCASSDRDRGPGGNYGYTFGSGTRLTVV.

This chain links TRBV6-5 with TRBJ2-5; tentative D call: TRBD2 (5 bases). This CDR3 contains 14 residues. V was shortened by 7 bases and J by 4 bases, with 16 bases between the two germline ends. Germline V gives CDR1 MNHEY, CDR2 SVGAGI. The CDR3 is CASNAGSGVETQYF. CDR3 in DNA: TGTGCCAGCAACGCCGGTTCCGGGGTAGAGACCCAGTACTTC.

V gene TRBV29-1 combines with J gene TRBJ2-5, with 9 nucleotides matching TRBD2. This CDR3 spans 14 amino acids. CDR1 and CDR2 from the germline V gene are SQVTM and ANQGSEA. The CDR3 sequence: CTTSRGGAGETQYF. CDR3 nucleotide sequence: TGCACCACCAGTCGCGGGGGGGCCGGAGAGACCCAGTACTTC.

With regard to this clone: Other nucleotide sequences in the sample specify the same CDR3. The genes are TRBV18 and TRBJ1-2; unclear D gene. Germline V CDR1 and CDR2: KGHSH, LQKENI. The CDR3 runs 13 residues. V was trimmed by 0 bases and J by 5 bases, leaving 7 bases between them. This CDR3 reads CASSPPGNYGYTF. In DNA form, the CDR3 reads TGTGCCAGCTCACCACCCGGGAATTATGGCTACACCTTC.

The rearrangement links TRBV6-2 or TRBV6-3 to TRBJ2-5, with 12 bases lining up with TRBD2. V shed 4 bases, J shed 2 bases, and the junction held 5 bases outside the gene matches. Looked up from germline, CDR1 is MNHEY and CDR2 is SVGEGT. CDR3 size: 16 residues. CDR3 protein: CASSLGTSGPQETQYF. The DNA of the CDR3 is TGTGCCAGCAGTTTGGGGACTAGCGGGCCACAAGAGACCCAGTACTTC.

The chain recombines TRBV5-1 with TRBJ2-7; unclear D gene. Trimming cost V 2 bases and J 5 bases, with 11 bases left between them. This CDR3 spans 13 amino acids. The germline V gene has CDR1 SGHRS and CDR2 YFSETQ. The CDR3 nucleotides read TGCGCCAGCAGCTTCAACGGTCGGAACGAGCAGTACTTC. Amino acids: CASSFNGRNEQYF.

The J gene is TRBJ1-5, the V gene TRBV5-6; the match to TRBD1 covers 8 bases. Losses at the gene ends were 1 base for V and 7 bases for J; bases not matched to a gene: 7. This CDR3 region has 15 residues. Germline CDR1 SGHDT, CDR2 YYEEEE. This CDR3 is CASSLWDRRGQPQHF. In DNA form, the CDR3 reads TGTGCCAGCAGCTTGTGGGACAGGAGGGGACAGCCCCAGCATTTT.

In the case of this clone: The germline gene is not matched at one end of the junction; a read error may be the cause. CDR3 nucleotide sequence: TGTGCCAGCAGCCAAGAGGACTGGGGGTTC. This sequence encodes CASSQEDWGF. The rearrangement joins TRBV14 to TRBJ2-7, with D perhaps given as TRBD1 or TRBD2 (5 bases each). CDR3 length: 10 amino acids. Per the germline V gene, CDR1 is SGHDN and CDR2 is FVKESK. Full variable domain (remainder filled in from reference TRBV14 and TRBJ2-7): EAGVTQFPSHSVIEKGQTVTLRCDPISGHDNLYWYRRVMGKEIKFLLHFVKESKQDESGMPNNRFLAERTGGTYSTLKVQPAELEDSGVYFCASSQEDWGFGPGTRLTVT.

This clone was observed once. The chain combines TRBV7-2 with TRBJ1-2; D unresolved. This CDR3 region has 15 residues. Trimming left V 0 bases short and J 3 bases short, with 11 bases between. Germline V gene data show CDR1 as SGHTA and CDR2 as FQGNSA. Here the CDR3 DNA reads TGTGCCAGCAGCTTAGCCCGGGGTGAGGACTATGGCTACACCTTC. Translating gives CASSLARGEDYGYTF.

Of note for this clone: This specimen includes other DNA sequences encoding the same CDR3. The V and J genes are TRBV10-1 and TRBJ2-3; no clear D gene. The CDR3 has 12 amino acids. V was clipped by 0 bases and J by 2 bases, with 0 bases between them. Germline loops: CDR1 WNHNN, CDR2 SYGVQD (reference sequence). CDR3 DNA sequence: TGCGCCAGCAGTGAGTCCACAGATACGCAGTATTTT. It specifies CASSESTDTQYF.

The chain carries TRBV5-1 and TRBJ2-7; D call uncertain. The length of the CDR3 is 13 residues. Between the trimmed V and J ends, which lost 0 bases and 6 bases, there was a span of 10 bases. The germline gives CDR1 SGHRS, CDR2 YFSETQ. CDR3 DNA: TGCGCCAGCAGCTTGGAGGCCCACTTCGAGCAGTACTTC. Protein product: CASSLEAHFEQYF.

The V call is TRBV6-5, the J call TRBJ1-1, with D tentatively TRBD1 (5 bases). Trimming stripped 6 bases from V and 5 bases from J, with 16 bases between. CDR3 length equals 14 residues. Germline V CDR1 and CDR2: MNHEY, SVGAGI. Written as DNA, the CDR3 is TGTGCCAGCAGGCTGGGACGGCAAGGGACTGAAGCTTTCTTT. Translation: CASRLGRQGTEAFF.

The chain has TRBV7-9 and TRBJ2-5; no firm D call. The CDR3 has 14 amino acids. CDR1 SEHNR and CDR2 FQNEAQ come from the germline V gene (reference sequence). V lost 2 bases and J lost 4, with 11 bases in between. CDR3 nucleotides: TGTGCCAGCAGCTTACGTAACTCGGTAGAGACCCAGTACTTC. The encoded protein is CASSLRNSVETQYF.

Comments on this clone: Within the sample, other DNA sequences also encode this same CDR3. The rearrangement uses TRBV10-3 and TRBJ2-7; D call uncertain. Germline values: CDR1 ENHRY, CDR2 SYGVKD. Trimming left V 4 bases short and J 1 base short, with 2 bases between. This CDR3 has 11 residues. CDR3 nucleotides: TGTGCCATCAGTGCGTCCTACGAGCAGTACTTC. It translates to CAISASYEQYF.